The 6 T cell receptor beta chains below were found in one sample sequenced in a study of T cell clonality in common variable immunodeficiency (dated by TCRdb to about 2015). General conclusions and limits of the study: Fewer deletions and N-nucleotide insertions were reportedly observed in CVID TCRbeta sequences, and highly modified clones with 13 or more V deletions were reportedly absent from CVID TCRbeta sequences.

For these TCRs, the target antigens are not known. Library preparation employed the immunoSEQ multiplex PCR assay. The source is immuneACCESS, and TCRdb retained only in-frame sequences with V and J called. Part of the clones is not carried over; for the studies checked, unresolved V genes explain less than half of this, and the remainder is unexplained. The sample comprises fewer than 25,000 clones, and every one was counted more than once. Clones ranked in the top ten supply 6% to 8.5% of the sample. Sequencing was carried out using peripheral blood mononuclear cells. All receptors come from a human donor with common variable immunodeficiency.

Note on this clone: The DNA ends 3 residues before the CDR3 does, and the rest of the CDR3 is filled in from the germline J gene. V is TRBV2 and J is TRBJ1-4, with unresolved D. CDR1 is SNHLY, CDR2 FYNNEI, per germline. The V end lost 4 bases, the J end lost 0 bases, and 6 bases lay between the germline ends. CDR3 size: 14 residues. CDR3 loop: CASSGPATNEKLFF. Incomplete CDR3 DNA: TGTGCCAGCAGTGGGCCAGCAACTAATGAAAAA. Looking up the rest from reference TRBV2 and TRBJ1-4 gives the full variable domain: EPEVTQTPSHQVTQMGQEVILRCVPISNHLYFYWYRQILGQKVEFLVSFYNNEISEKSEIFDDQFSVERPDGSNFTLKIRSTKLEDSAMYFCASSGPATNEKLFFGSGTQLSVL.

This clone has just a few counts. The read gets to within 3 residues of the CDR3 end, and the germline J gene fills in the rest. The V call is TRBV6-1, the J call TRBJ2-5; D is perhaps TRBD2 (5 bases). Trimming shortened V by 3 bases and J by 5 bases, and 16 bases separated the two germline ends. This CDR3 has 15 amino acids. Looked up from germline, CDR1 is MNHNS and CDR2 is SASEGT. The sequenced CDR3 bases are TGTGCCAGCAGTGATTCGTCCCGGACTCTTGAGACC. It codes for CASSDSSRTLET. In full, the CDR3 reads CASSDSSRTLETQYF.

About this clone: The read is 3 residues too short to cover the CDR3 end, so that end is filled in from the germline J gene. The chain employs TRBV2 and TRBJ2-6; 8 bases are shared with TRBD1. The V and J ends lost 5 bases and 0 bases, in that order; junction bases with no gene match: 9. The CDR3 sequence is 18 residues long. In germline, CDR1 is SNHLY, CDR2 FYNNEI. Partial CDR3 DNA: TGTGCCAGCAGTTTACCGGGACAGGCATCCTCTGGGGCCAACGTC. Translated, it gives CASSLPGQASSGANV. The CDR3 as a whole reads CASSLPGQASSGANVLTF.

About this clone: The CDR3 end falls 3 residues outside the read, so it is completed with the germline J gene. The chain is built from TRBV7-8 and TRBJ2-3, with D possibly being TRBD1 (6 bases). Germline lookup yields CDR1 SGHVS and CDR2 FQNEAQ. The V end lost 3 bases, the J end lost 2 bases, and 9 bases lay between the germline ends. CDR3 size: 14 residues. CDR3 DNA (partial): TGTGCCAGCAGCTTTGGACAGTACACAGATACG. Amino acid sequence: CASSFGQYTDT. The whole CDR3 protein is CASSFGQYTDTQYF.

On this clone: The observed sequence ends 3 residues before the CDR3 terminus, with the missing tail filled in from the germline J gene. This rearrangement joins TRBV2 to TRBJ1-5; D is uncertain. Trimming took off 1 base at V and 5 bases at J, with 9 bases between the two ends. From germline, CDR1 is SNHLY and CDR2 FYNNEI. CDR3 length equals 14 residues. CDR3 amino acids: CASSEVNFYQPQHF. The CDR3 bases that were read are TGTGCCAGCAGTGAAGTAAATTTCTATCAGCCC.

With regard to this clone: The DNA ends 3 residues before the CDR3 does, and the rest of the CDR3 is filled in from the germline J gene. The chain links TRBV11-2 to TRBJ2-7; perhaps TRBD1 as D (5 bases). This CDR3 spans 14 amino acids. Looked up from germline, CDR1 is SGHAT and CDR2 is FQNNGV. Deletions cut 5 bases from V and 3 bases from J, with 14 bases between. The CDR3 sequence: CASSLLVRGYEQYF. CDR3 DNA, as far as it was read: TGTGCCAGCAGCCTCCTAGTTAGGGGCTACGAG.